The rows below give T cell receptor beta chains drawn from one sample of a study of T-cell reconstitution after alpha-beta-depleted transplantation in children. TCRdb re-called the PCR reads with MiXCR, one entry per CDR3 protein. Of about 410,000 distinct CDR3 sequences listed, roughly 22% are singletons. The material sequenced was PBMCs from the stem cell graft donor, taken from the stem cell graft. These receptors came from a human donor who donated a stem cell graft to a child with acute myeloid leukemia. Each CDR3 is given with its conserved first and last residue. The D gene is left open where the match is weak. Clone size is not always given. Where it is, it says once, few, many or a class for expanded clones.

DNA | CDR3 | D | size | J | V
TGTGCCAGCAGTCCCCCCATCCATGAGCAGTTCTTC | CASSPPIHEQFF | - | - | TRBJ2-1 | TRBV12-3/TRBV12-4
TGTGCCAGCAGCTTAGCGCTGGGACAGTCCGAGCAGTACTTC | CASSLALGQSEQYF | TRBD1 | - | TRBJ2-7 | TRBV11-2
TGTGCCAGCTCGGATCGGGACACCCAGTACTTC | CASSDRDTQYF | - | - | TRBJ2-5 | TRBV18
TGCAGCGTTGATGGGGGTAGGGGTTTTGGGGAGACCCAGTACTTC | CSVDGGRGFGETQYF | - | many | TRBJ2-5 | TRBV29-1
TGTGCCAGCAGTTACGCCACTGGTGTAGATACGCAGTATTTT | CASSYATGVDTQYF | - | many | TRBJ2-3 | TRBV6-5
TGTGCCACCAGCAGGAGCCGCGGACCAACTAATGAAAAACTGTTTTTT | CATSRSRGPTNEKLFF | - | few | TRBJ1-4 | TRBV15
TGTGCCAGCAGTGAATCGGGAACTAGCGGGAGGTACACAGATACGCAGTATTTT | CASSESGTSGRYTDTQYF | TRBD2 | - | TRBJ2-3 | TRBV2
TGCAGCGTTGGGTTCCCGGGAGTTGAAGCTTTCTTT | CSVGFPGVEAFF | - | few | TRBJ1-1 | TRBV29-1
TGTGCCAGCAGTTTATCGGGACAGGGAAACTACGAGCAGTACTTC | CASSLSGQGNYEQYF | TRBD1 | - | TRBJ2-7 | TRBV12-3/TRBV12-4
TGTGCCATCATGAAGGGATTTCAAGAGACCCAGTACTTC | CAIMKGFQETQYF | - | - | TRBJ2-5 | TRBV10-3
TGTGCCAGCAGTCCTTGGGACAGATCCTACGAGCAGTACTTC | CASSPWDRSYEQYF | TRBD1 | - | TRBJ2-7 | TRBV28
TGCGCCAGCACAGGGACTAGCGCAACCTACGAGCAGTACTTC | CASTGTSATYEQYF | TRBD2 | - | TRBJ2-7 | TRBV5-1
TGTGCCAGCAGCCTCCCGGGACAGGGGACAGATACGCAGTATTTT | CASSLPGQGTDTQYF | TRBD1 | many | TRBJ2-3 | TRBV12-3/TRBV12-4
TGCAGCGTTGAAAAAGGGGATACGGCGAGCTACGAGCAGTACTTC | CSVEKGDTASYEQYF | - | - | TRBJ2-7 | TRBV29-1
TGTGCCAGCAGTGAGTCCCTTGGGGGCTCCTACGAGCAGTACTTC | CASSESLGGSYEQYF | - | - | TRBJ2-7 | TRBV12-3/TRBV12-4
TGTGCTAGTGGTCCCGAGACAGGAAGGTTCTACACCTTC | CASGPETGRFYTF | - | - | TRBJ1-2 | TRBV12-5
TGCAGTGCTAGTGGGACGGGACTCCCTTTCGTCGAGCAGTACTTC | CSASGTGLPFVEQYF | - | few | TRBJ2-7 | TRBV20-1